The next 5 T cell receptor beta chains were all read from a single sample in a study of T-cell reconstitution after alpha-beta-depleted transplantation in children. Unique molecular identifiers were built into the TCRbeta library. Via MiXCR, TCRdb re-called the PCR reads, giving one row per CDR3 protein. The sample records about 580,000 distinct CDR3 sequences, around 23% being singletons. Sequencing used PBMCs, mostly from graft donor cells, obtained 360 days after TCRalphabeta/CD19-depleted stem cell transplant. The receptors shown here come from a boy in the first two years of life who had a stem cell transplant for acute myeloid leukemia, so the T cells may come from the graft donor.

This clonotype has only a few counts. This chain uses TRBV27 with TRBJ2-7; unclear D gene. The CDR3 is made up of 13 amino acids. Germline CDR1 reads MNHEY; CDR2 reads SMNVEV (reference sequence). V was shortened by 3 bases and J by 6 bases, with 12 bases between the two germline ends. The CDR3 reads CASSLLQRGEQYF. CDR3 DNA sequence: TGTGCCAGCAGTTTGTTGCAGAGAGGCGAGCAGTACTTC.

V usage is TRBV7-3 and J usage is TRBJ2-2; TRBD1 is a possible D gene (6 bases). V was trimmed by 5 bases and J by 6 bases, leaving 10 bases between them. The CDR3 contains 13 residues. The germline CDR1 and CDR2 sequences are SGHTA and FQGTGA. In nucleotides, the CDR3 is TGTGCCAGCAGCAGGACAGTGGCCGGGGAGCTGTTTTTT. It yields the protein CASSRTVAGELFF.

Ten or more counts support this clonotype. The J gene is TRBJ1-1, the V gene TRBV29-1; D is unresolved. The germline CDR1 and CDR2 sequences are SQVTM and ANQGSEA. The CDR3 length is 14 residues. V dropped 5 bases and J dropped 5 bases, with 18 bases sitting between them. The CDR3 DNA reads as TGCAGCGTTACCGGCCTCCGGGGAGGTACTGAAGCTTTCTTT. Its translation: CSVTGLRGGTEAFF.

This clonotype was counted a few times. This chain links TRBV7-2 with TRBJ2-1, with unresolved D. V lost 6 bases and J lost 8, with 17 bases in between. The CDR3 totals 14 residues. From germline, CDR1 is SGHTA and CDR2 FQGNSA. The CDR3 spells CASRYWAGVDEQFF. The DNA of the CDR3 is TGTGCCAGCAGGTACTGGGCAGGAGTGGATGAGCAGTTCTTC. Full variable domain (missing parts from reference TRBV7-2 and TRBJ2-1): GAGVSQSPSNKVTEKGKDVELRCDPISGHTALYWYRQSLGQGLEFLIYFQGNSAPDKSGLPSDRFSAERTGGSVSTLTIQRTQQEDSAVYLCASRYWAGVDEQFFGPGTRLTVL.

The chain uses TRBV11-2 and TRBJ1-6; D call uncertain. Per the germline V gene, CDR1 is SGHAT and CDR2 is FQNNGV. V shed 0 bases and J shed 10 bases, with 7 bases lying between them. The CDR3 runs to 13 residues. In nucleotides, the CDR3 is TGTGCCAGCAGCTTAGATCAGGTCTCACCCCTCCACTTT. This encodes CASSLDQVSPLHF. Filled out from reference TRBV11-2 and TRBJ1-6, the complete variable domain reads EAGVAQSPRYKIIEKRQSVAFWCNPISGHATLYWYQQILGQGPKLLIQFQNNGVVDDSQLPKDRFSAERLKGVDSTLKIQPAKLEDSAVYLCASSLDQVSPLHFGNGTRLTVT.